The clone carrying this TCR beta chain was seen a handful of times. Its antigen is not known. The source of the sample is a study of blood T cells in healthy people across ages. No fewer than 5.5 micrograms of total RNA were isolated from every sample. General study findings and limits: Diversity estimates from one million T cells were considered underestimates.

Alongside a J-beta primer mix, a sample-barcoded 5' primer served in a second PCR lasting about 7 to 11 cycles. At least 3 million CDR3-containing paired-end reads were obtained per sample. TCRdb re-called the 5' RACE reads through MiXCR, storing one row per CDR3 protein. Of 1 million or so distinct CDR3 sequences listed, approximately 26% are singletons. These records were also assigned to another study, of T cells of mothers and their children. That study reports: Each child contributed about 3 million TCR beta CDR3 reads, while each mother contributed over 8 million.

Specimen: blood. The TCR originated in a girl aged 2-10 years in good health.

The CDR3 DNA is TGCAGTGCTAGTTGGACGGGAGGCGCTGGAAACACCATATATTTT. It translates to CSASWTGGAGNTIYF. The chain couples TRBV20-1 to TRBJ1-3, with no clear D. CDR1 and CDR2 from the germline V gene are DFQATT and SNEGSKA (reference sequence). The CDR3 has 15 residues. V lost 3 bases and J 2 bases, leaving 14 bases between the germline ends.